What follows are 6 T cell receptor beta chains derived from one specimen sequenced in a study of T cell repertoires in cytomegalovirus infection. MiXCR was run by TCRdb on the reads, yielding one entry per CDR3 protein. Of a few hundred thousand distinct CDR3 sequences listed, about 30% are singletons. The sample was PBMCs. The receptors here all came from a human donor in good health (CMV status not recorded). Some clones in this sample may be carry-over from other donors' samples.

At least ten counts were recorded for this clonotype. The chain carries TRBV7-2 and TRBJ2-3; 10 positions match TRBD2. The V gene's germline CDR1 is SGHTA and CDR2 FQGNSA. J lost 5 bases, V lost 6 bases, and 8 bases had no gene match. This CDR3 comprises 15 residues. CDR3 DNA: TGTGCCAGCAGTGGGACTAGCGAAACCCTAGATACGCAGTATTTT. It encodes CASSGTSETLDTQYF.

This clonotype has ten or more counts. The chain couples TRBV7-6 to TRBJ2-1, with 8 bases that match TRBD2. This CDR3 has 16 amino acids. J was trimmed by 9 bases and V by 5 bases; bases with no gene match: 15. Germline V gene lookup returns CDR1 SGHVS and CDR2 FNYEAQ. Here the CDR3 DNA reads TGTGCCAGCAGCCAAGAAAGCGGGAGTAGTTTCAGTGAGCAGTTCTTC. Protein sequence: CASSQESGSSFSEQFF.

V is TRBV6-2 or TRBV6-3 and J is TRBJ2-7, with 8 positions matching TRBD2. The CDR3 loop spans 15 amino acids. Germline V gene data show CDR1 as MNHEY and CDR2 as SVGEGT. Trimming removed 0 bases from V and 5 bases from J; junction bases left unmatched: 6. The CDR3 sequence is CASSYSPGGAHEQYF. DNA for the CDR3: TGTGCCAGCAGTTACTCACCGGGAGGGGCCCACGAGCAGTACTTC.

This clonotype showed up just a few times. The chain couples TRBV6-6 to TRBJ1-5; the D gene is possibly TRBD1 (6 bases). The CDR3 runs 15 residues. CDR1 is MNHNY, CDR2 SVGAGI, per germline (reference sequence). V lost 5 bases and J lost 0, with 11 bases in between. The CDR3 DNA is TGTGCCAGCAGTCCTATCAGGGGTAGCAATCAGCCCCAGCATTTT. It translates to CASSPIRGSNQPQHF.

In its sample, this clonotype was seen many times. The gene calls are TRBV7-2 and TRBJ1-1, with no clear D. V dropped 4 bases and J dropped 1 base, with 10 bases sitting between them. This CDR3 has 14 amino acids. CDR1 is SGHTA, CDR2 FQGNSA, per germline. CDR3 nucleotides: TGTGCCAGCAGCTCCCTAGGCGGGAACACTGAAGCTTTCTTT. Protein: CASSSLGGNTEAFF.

The CDR3, as DNA: TGTGCCAGCAGTTACTCGTCAGGTAGAAGCACAGATACGCAGTATTTT. It yields the protein CASSYSSGRSTDTQYF. The chain carries TRBV6-5 and TRBJ2-3; D unresolved. V shed 0 bases and J shed 0 bases, with 10 bases lying between them. Germline assignment: CDR1 MNHEY and CDR2 SVGAGI. The CDR3 consists of 16 residues.